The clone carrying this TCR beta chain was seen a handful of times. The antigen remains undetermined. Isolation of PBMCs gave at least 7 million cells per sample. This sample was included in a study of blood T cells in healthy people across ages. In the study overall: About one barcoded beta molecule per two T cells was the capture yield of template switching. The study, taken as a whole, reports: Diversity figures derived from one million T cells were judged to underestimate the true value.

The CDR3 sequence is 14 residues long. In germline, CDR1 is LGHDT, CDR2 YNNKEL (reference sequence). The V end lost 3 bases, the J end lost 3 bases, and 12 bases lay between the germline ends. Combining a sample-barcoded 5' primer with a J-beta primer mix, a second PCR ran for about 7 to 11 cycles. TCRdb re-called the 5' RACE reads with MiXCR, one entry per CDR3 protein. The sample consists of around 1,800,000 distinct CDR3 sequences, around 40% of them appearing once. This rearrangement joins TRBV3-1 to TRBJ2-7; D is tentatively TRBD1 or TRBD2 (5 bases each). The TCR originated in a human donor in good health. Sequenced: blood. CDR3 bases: TGTGCCAGCAGCCACCAGGGACCGCACTACGAGCAGTACTTC. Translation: CASSHQGPHYEQYF.